This T cell receptor (beta chain) is drawn from a study of beta chain features in type 1 diabetes. The study's findings and limits: Here, the possible influence of HLA type (on TCRB rearrangement) remained unresolved.

The germline gives CDR1 SQVTM, CDR2 ANQGSEA. There are 12 residues in the CDR3. The V end lost 3 bases, the J end lost 2 bases, and 7 bases lay between the germline ends. As concerns this clone: Its antigen is currently unknown.

Expressed TCRB transcripts got sequenced, as all isolated RNA was reverse transcribed. Generated by immunoSEQ multiplex PCR, the TCRdb table keeps only in-frame clones and is missing some. The table shows 70,000 to 95,000 clones, with under 35% occurring only once. This TCR derives from a woman aged 18 to 35 in good health. Sequencing used stem cell memory CD4+ T cells from blood. The rearrangement joins TRBV29-1 to TRBJ1-2; no clear D gene. DNA of the CDR3: TGCAGCGTTGAGGAGCAGAACTATGGCTACACCTTC. Residues: CSVEEQNYGYTF.